These T cell receptor beta chains were read from a single sample in a study of long-term antiretroviral therapy in people with HIV. TCRdb's copy holds only in-frame clones and misses some; the assay was immunoSEQ multiplex PCR. The table lists 23,000 or so clones, around 81% of them singletons. Sequenced here: unsorted PBMCs, sampled 0.1 years before starting antiretroviral therapy. These receptors came from a man aged 40-49 years with HIV. Each CDR3 is given with its conserved first and last residue. A D gene is named only where the DNA matches it firmly. Size tells how often a clone was seen (once, few, many) or the class of an expanded clone, and some rows leave it out.

CDR3 protein	CDR3 DNA	V gene	J gene	clone size	D gene
CASSDPSGEITGELFF	TGTGCCAGCAGTGATCCTAGCGGGGAGATCACCGGGGAGCTGTTTTTT	TRBV2	TRBJ2-2	-	TRBD2
CASSQDRGRQLFF	TGTGCCAGCAGCCAGGACAGGGGGCGACAGCTGTTTTTT	TRBV14	TRBJ2-2	-	TRBD1
CASSVGAAYEQYF	TGCGCCAGCAGCGTGGGCGCAGCCTACGAGCAGTACTTC	TRBV10-2	TRBJ2-7	-	-
CASSLAPSGGPSEETQYF	TGCGCCAGCAGCTTGGCACCTAGCGGGGGGCCGAGTGAAGAGACCCAGTACTTC	TRBV5-1	TRBJ2-5	-	TRBD2
CASSDRRAYNEQFF	TGCGCCAGCAGTGATCGGAGGGCCTACAATGAGCAGTTCTTC	TRBV10-1	TRBJ2-1	-	-
CASSLIYNTEAFF	TGTGCCAGCAGTTTAATCTACAACACTGAAGCTTTCTTT	TRBV28	TRBJ1-1	-	-
CASTGWGGLGEQFF	TGTGCCAGCACGGGGTGGGGGGGCCTCGGTGAGCAGTTCTTC	TRBV14	TRBJ2-1	-	-
CASSQGTDSGNTIYF	TGTGCTAGCAGCCAAGGGACAGACTCTGGAAACACCATATATTTT	TRBV7-7	TRBJ1-3	once	TRBD1
CASSRTTDREHSPLHF	TGCGCCAGCAGCCGAACGACGGACAGGGAGCATTCACCCCTCCACTTT	TRBV4-1	TRBJ1-6	few	TRBD1
CSVAGASTDTQYF	TGCAGCGTTGCGGGGGCTAGCACAGATACGCAGTATTTT	TRBV29-1	TRBJ2-3	-	-
CASSPDLDRPQHF	TGTGCCAGCAGCCCAGACTTAGACCGGCCCCAGCATTTT	TRBV7-2	TRBJ1-5	-	-
CASRPTSGHSYEQYF	TGTGCCAGCAGACCGACTAGCGGGCATTCCTACGAGCAGTACTTC	TRBV7-9	TRBJ2-7	-	TRBD2
CASSFQPSYEQYF	TGCGCCAGCAGCTTTCAGCCCTCCTACGAGCAGTACTTC	TRBV5-1	TRBJ2-7	once	-
CASIDRGRRNTEAFF	TGTGCCAGCATTGACAGGGGGCGCAGGAACACTGAAGCTTTCTTT	TRBV6-6	TRBJ1-1	-	TRBD1
CASSPGQGYETQYF	TGTGCCAGCAGCCCTGGACAGGGATACGAGACCCAGTACTTC	TRBV5-4	TRBJ2-5	few	TRBD1